A single sample gave rise to the 12 T cell receptor beta chains below, sequenced in a study of cytomegalovirus exposure and HLA in healthy donors. TCRdb's copy holds only in-frame clones and misses some; the assay was immunoSEQ multiplex PCR. In the table there are some 170,000 clones, about nine tenths of which are singletons. Sequenced: PBMCs. The receptors shown here come from a man younger than 30 in good health and CMV-seropositive.

The V and J genes are TRBV10-3 and TRBJ1-5; D is uncertain. Germline lookup yields CDR1 ENHRY and CDR2 SYGVKD. The V end was cut by 5 bases, the J end by 5 bases, with 10 bases between. This CDR3 contains 13 residues. Written as DNA, the CDR3 is TGTGCCATCAGTCCCCAGTCCTATCAGCCCCAGCATTTT. It is translated as CAISPQSYQPQHF.

This chain links TRBV9 with TRBJ2-5; TRBD2 aligns across 10 bases. CDR1 and CDR2 from the germline V gene are SGDLS and YYNGEE. The CDR3 loop spans 16 amino acids. J was trimmed by 4 bases and V by 0 bases; bases with no gene match: 6. The CDR3: CASSVGELAGVETQYF. CDR3 DNA: TGTGCCAGCAGCGTAGGAGAGCTAGCGGGAGTAGAGACCCAGTACTTC.

The V call is TRBV19, the J call TRBJ1-2, with 7 bases that match TRBD1. This CDR3 contains 14 residues. Germline V gene data show CDR1 as LNHDA and CDR2 as SQIVND (reference sequence). V trimming: 6 bases; J trimming: 6 bases; junction bases outside the gene matches: 10. The DNA for the CDR3 is TGTGCCAGTAGCCGGACCGGGACAGTTGATGGCTACACCTTC. This translates into CASSRTGTVDGYTF.

The chain is built from TRBV7-8 and TRBJ1-5; D call uncertain. Germline CDR1 reads SGHVS; CDR2 reads FQNEAQ. V was trimmed by 2 bases and J by 0 bases, leaving 5 bases between them. The CDR3 consists of 14 residues. The CDR3 reads CASSLHSSNQPQHF. Written as DNA, the CDR3 is TGTGCCAGCAGCTTACATTCTAGCAATCAGCCCCAGCATTTT.

This clone was counted once. The CDR3 sequence: CASSLIGGQDTQYF. The CDR3 DNA follows: TGTGCCAGCAGCCTTATCGGCGGACAAGATACGCAGTATTTT. The gene calls are TRBV11-2 and TRBJ2-3; possibly TRBD1 for D (5 bases). The CDR3 runs to 14 residues. Trimming removed 5 bases from V and 5 bases from J, with 14 bases in between. The germline V gene has CDR1 SGHAT and CDR2 FQNNGV.

J is TRBJ2-7 and V is TRBV6-5, with a tentative D call TRBD1 (6 bases). This CDR3 has 10 amino acids. Germline loops: CDR1 MNHEY, CDR2 SVGAGI. V lost 8 bases to trimming and J lost 6 bases, with 8 bases between them. CDR3 sequence (DNA): TGTGCCAGCGGCAGGGGCGAGCAGTACTTC. Its protein product is CASGRGEQYF.

The V call is TRBV30, the J call TRBJ1-4; 7 nucleotides match TRBD1. The CDR3 spans 14 residues. Looked up from germline, CDR1 is GTSNPN and CDR2 is SVGIG (reference sequence). Unmatched junction bases numbered 7, after V lost 3 bases and J lost 6 bases. DNA for the CDR3: TGTGCCTGGAGGAGACAGGGTGGGGATGAAAAACTGTTTTTT. Translating it yields CAWRRQGGDEKLFF.

Here the CDR3 DNA reads TGTGCCAGTAGTATCTCTTCGGGAGGGTTCTACAATGAGCAGTTCTTC. Translation gives CASSISSGGFYNEQFF. The V gene is TRBV19, the J gene TRBJ2-1, with 8 bases identical to TRBD2. The CDR3 length is 16 residues. The V gene's germline CDR1 is LNHDA and CDR2 SQIVND (reference sequence). V trimming: 3 bases; J trimming: 3 bases; junction bases outside the gene matches: 7.

This chain joins TRBV11-3 and TRBJ2-7; the D is unclear. Per germline, CDR1 SGHNT and CDR2 YENEEA. The V gene lost 1 base and the J gene lost 3 bases, with 10 bases spanning the gap. The CDR3 is 14 residues long. Here the CDR3 reads CASSLGHIIYEQYF. The CDR3 region has the DNA TGTGCCAGCAGCTTAGGTCACATAATCTACGAGCAGTACTTC.

The chain uses TRBV28 and TRBJ2-7; 8 bases fit TRBD2. The CDR3 loop spans 15 amino acids. V was clipped by 3 bases and J by 3 bases; unmatched bases: 7. Germline CDR1 reads MDHEN; CDR2 reads SYDVKM. CDR3 DNA: TGTGCCAGCAGTTTTCGGGAGGGCGTTAGCTACGAGCAGTACTTC. Translated: CASSFREGVSYEQYF.

This clone has just one count. This chain links TRBV7-9 with TRBJ2-7; 9 nucleotides line up with TRBD2. Trimming at V came to 5 bases and at J to 2 bases, leaving 4 bases not matched to a gene. The CDR3 runs 14 residues. Per the germline V gene, CDR1 is SEHNR and CDR2 is FQNEAQ (reference sequence). CDR3 sequence (DNA): TGTGCCAGCAGCCGAAGCGGGAGGCCCTACGAGCAGTACTTC. It specifies CASSRSGRPYEQYF. Variable domain in full (rest from reference TRBV7-9 and TRBJ2-7): DTGVSQNPRHKITKRGQNVTFRCDPISEHNRLYWYRQTLGQGPEFLTYFQNEAQLEKSRLLSDRFSAERPKGSFSTLEIQRTEQGDSAMYLCASSRSGRPYEQYFGPGTRLTVT.

V usage is TRBV14 and J usage is TRBJ2-7; tentatively, D is TRBD1 (5 bases). This CDR3 contains 14 residues. V lost 2 bases and J lost 0, with 8 bases in between. CDR1 is SGHDN, CDR2 FVKESK, per germline. This chain's CDR3 is CASSQTDSSYEQYF. The CDR3 nucleotides read TGTGCCAGCAGCCAAACCGACAGCTCCTACGAGCAGTACTTC. Using reference TRBV14 and TRBJ2-7 for the parts outside the CDR3, the full variable domain is EAGVTQFPSHSVIEKGQTVTLRCDPISGHDNLYWYRRVMGKEIKFLLHFVKESKQDESGMPNNRFLAERTGGTYSTLKVQPAELEDSGVYFCASSQTDSSYEQYFGPGTRLTVT.